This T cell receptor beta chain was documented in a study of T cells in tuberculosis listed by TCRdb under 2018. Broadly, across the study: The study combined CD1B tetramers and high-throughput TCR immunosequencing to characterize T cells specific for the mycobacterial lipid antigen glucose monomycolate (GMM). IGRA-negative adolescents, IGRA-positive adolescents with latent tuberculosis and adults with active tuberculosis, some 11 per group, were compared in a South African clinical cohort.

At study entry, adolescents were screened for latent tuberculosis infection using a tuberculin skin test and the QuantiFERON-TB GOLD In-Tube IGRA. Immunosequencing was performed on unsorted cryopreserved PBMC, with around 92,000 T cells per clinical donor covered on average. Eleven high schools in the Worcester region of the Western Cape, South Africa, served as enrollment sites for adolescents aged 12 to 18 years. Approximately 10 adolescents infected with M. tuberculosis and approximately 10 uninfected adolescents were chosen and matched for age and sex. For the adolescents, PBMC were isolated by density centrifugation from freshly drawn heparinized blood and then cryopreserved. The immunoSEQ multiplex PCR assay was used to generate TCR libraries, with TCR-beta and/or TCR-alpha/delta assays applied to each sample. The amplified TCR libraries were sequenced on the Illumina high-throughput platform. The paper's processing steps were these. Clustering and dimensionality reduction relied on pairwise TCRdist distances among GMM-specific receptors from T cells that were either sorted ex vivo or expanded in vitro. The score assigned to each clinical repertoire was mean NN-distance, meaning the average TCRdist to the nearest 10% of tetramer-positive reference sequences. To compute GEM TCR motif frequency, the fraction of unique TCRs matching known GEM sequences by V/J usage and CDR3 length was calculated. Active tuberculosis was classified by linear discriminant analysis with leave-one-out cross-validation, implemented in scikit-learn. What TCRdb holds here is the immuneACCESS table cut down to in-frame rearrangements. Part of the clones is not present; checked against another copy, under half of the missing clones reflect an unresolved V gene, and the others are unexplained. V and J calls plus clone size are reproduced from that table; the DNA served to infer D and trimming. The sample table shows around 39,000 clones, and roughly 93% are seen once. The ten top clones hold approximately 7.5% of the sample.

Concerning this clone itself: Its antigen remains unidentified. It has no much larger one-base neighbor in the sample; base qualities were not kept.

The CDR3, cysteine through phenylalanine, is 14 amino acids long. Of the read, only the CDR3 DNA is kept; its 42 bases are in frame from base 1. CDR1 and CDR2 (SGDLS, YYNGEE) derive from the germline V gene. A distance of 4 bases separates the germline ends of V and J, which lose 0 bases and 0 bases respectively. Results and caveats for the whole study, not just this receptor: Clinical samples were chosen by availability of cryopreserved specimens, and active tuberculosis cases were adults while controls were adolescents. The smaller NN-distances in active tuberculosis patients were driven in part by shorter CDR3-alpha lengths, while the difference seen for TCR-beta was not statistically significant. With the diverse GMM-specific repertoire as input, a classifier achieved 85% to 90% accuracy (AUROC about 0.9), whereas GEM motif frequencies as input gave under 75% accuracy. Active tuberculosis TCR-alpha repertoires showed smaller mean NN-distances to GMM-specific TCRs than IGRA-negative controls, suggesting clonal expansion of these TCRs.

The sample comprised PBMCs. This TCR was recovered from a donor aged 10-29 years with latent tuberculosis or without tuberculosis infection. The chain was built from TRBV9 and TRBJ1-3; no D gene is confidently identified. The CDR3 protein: CASSVAFSGNTIYF. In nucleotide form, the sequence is TGTGCCAGCAGCGTAGCCTTCTCTGGAAACACCATATATTTT.